Described below is a single TCR beta chain sequence and its context. Its cognate antigen is unknown. The record originates from a study of beta chain features in type 1 diabetes. Findings and limits, study-wide: When VDJ junctions were examined, type 1 diabetes patients showed fewer insertions and more deletions. TCRB CDR3s were moderately but significantly shorter in Type 1 diabetes patients in all four CD4+ subsets. Among patients, naive, central memory and Treg TCRB repertoires appeared more similar than among healthy donors.

As every portion of the isolated RNA was reverse transcribed, the sequencing read expressed TCRB transcripts. This table comes from immunoSEQ multiplex PCR, and its TCRdb copy is limited to in-frame clones, with some not included. The sample comprises 150,000 to 190,000 clones, approximately 10% of which are singletons, and more than 0.4% rests with the top ten. CDR3 length: 15 residues. CDR1 is SGHAT and CDR2 is FQNNGV in the germline V gene. Trimming cost V 7 bases and J 4 bases, with 19 bases left between them. The single heparinised draw taken from each donor contained roughly 100 mL of blood on average.

The chain is built from TRBV11-2 and TRBJ2-5, with D maybe TRBD2 (6 bases). Sequencing input: central memory CD4+ T cells from blood. The TCR comes from a man between 25 and 39 years old with type 1 diabetes. The CDR3 sequence is CASTRSGTEGETQYF. CDR3 sequence (DNA): TGTGCCAGCACCCGTAGCGGAACCGAGGGAGAGACCCAGTACTTC.